The count of the clone carrying this T cell receptor (beta chain) is one. Trimming cost V 8 bases and J 4 bases, with 3 bases left between them. The CDR3 extends over 10 amino acids. The V gene's germline CDR1 is MNHEY and CDR2 SMNVEV (reference sequence). The sample belongs to a study of blood T cell repertoires in COVID-19. Study background: The United States, Italy and Spain were the sources of the acute and convalescent COVID-19 samples. The cDNA or gDNA used as material had been derived from T cells, B-cell-depleted T cells, or PBMCs.

The authors' processing: Reference gene primers were amplified, and this amplification served to estimate nucleated cell counts. This table comes from immunoSEQ multiplex PCR, and its TCRdb copy is limited to in-frame clones, with some not included. That table supplies the V and J calls and clone size; D and trimming were determined from the DNA. The sample holds over 50,000 clones, approximately 91% seen once. Material: peripheral blood. The rearrangement joins TRBV27 to TRBJ2-1; D not resolved. This receptor was taken from a woman in her sixties with active or convalescent COVID-19. The CDR3 DNA sequence: TGTGCCAGCCATTACAATGAGCAGTTCTTC. Protein: CASHYNEQFF.